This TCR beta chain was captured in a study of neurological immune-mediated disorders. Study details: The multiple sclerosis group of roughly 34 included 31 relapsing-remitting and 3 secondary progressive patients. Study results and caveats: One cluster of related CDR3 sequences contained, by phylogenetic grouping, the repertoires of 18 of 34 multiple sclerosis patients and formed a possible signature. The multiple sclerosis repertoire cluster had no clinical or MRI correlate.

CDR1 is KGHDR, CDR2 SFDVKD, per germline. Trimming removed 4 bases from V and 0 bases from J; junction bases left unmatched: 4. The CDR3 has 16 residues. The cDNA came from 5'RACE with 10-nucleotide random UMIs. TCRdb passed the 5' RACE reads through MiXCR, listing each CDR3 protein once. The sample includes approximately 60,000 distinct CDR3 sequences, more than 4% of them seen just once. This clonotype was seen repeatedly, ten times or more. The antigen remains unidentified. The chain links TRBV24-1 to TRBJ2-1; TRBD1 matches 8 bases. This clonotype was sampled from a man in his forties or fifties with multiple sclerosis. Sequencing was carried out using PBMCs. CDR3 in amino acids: CATSEHRGSSYNEQFF. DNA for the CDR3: TGTGCCACCAGTGAACACAGGGGGAGCTCCTACAATGAGCAGTTCTTC.